This T cell receptor (beta chain) was profiled in a study of control samples from healthy donors and cancer patients. This clone appeared once. This table comes from immunoSEQ multiplex PCR, and its TCRdb copy is limited to in-frame clones, with some not included. In the table there are 55,000 to 75,000 clones, 87% of which are singletons. There are 15 residues in the CDR3. The V and J ends lost 6 bases and 1 base, in that order; junction bases with no gene match: 4. Germline V lookup: CDR1 ENHRY, CDR2 SYGVKD. The chain couples TRBV10-3 to TRBJ2-5; 11 positions agree with TRBD2. The sequenced sample was PBMCs. The sequence was collected from a woman between 50 and 59 years old with head and neck cancer. Here the CDR3 DNA reads TGTGCCATCAGCTATACTAGCGGGGGCCAAGAGACCCAGTACTTC. It is translated as CAISYTSGGQETQYF.